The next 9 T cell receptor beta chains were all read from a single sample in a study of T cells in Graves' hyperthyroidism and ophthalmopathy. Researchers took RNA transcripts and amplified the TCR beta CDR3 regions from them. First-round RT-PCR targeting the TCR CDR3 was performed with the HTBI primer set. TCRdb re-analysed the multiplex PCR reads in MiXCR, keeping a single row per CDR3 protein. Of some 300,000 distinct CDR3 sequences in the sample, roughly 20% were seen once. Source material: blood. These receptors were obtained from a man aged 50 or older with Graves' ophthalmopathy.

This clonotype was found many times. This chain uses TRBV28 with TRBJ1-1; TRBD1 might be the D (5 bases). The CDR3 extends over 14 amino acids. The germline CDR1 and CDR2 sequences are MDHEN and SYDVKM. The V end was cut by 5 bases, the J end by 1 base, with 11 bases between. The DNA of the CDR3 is TGTGCCAGCAGTCCCAGCAGGGCGAACACTGAAGCTTTCTTT. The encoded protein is CASSPSRANTEAFF.

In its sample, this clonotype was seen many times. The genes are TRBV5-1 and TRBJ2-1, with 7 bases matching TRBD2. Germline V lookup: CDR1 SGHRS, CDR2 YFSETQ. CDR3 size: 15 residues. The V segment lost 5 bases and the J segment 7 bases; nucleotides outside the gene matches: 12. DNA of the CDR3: TGCGCCAGCAGTTTTTATAGCGGGCCTGAGAATGAGCAGTTCTTC. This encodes CASSFYSGPENEQFF.

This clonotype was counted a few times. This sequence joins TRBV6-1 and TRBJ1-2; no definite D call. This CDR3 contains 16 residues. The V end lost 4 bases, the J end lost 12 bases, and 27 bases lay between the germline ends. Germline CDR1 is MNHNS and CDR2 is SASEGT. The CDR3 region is CASSGPRGGVEGADTF. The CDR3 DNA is TGTGCCAGCAGTGGCCCTCGGGGTGGGGTCGAAGGAGCTGACACCTTC.

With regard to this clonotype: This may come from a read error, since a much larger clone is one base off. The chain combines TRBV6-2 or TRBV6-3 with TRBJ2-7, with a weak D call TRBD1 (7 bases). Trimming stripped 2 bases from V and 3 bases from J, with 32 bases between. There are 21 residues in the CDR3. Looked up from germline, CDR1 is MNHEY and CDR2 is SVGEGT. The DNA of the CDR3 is TGTGCCAGCAGTTACCCCTCGGTGGCAGGGGGGTCTCATGGGTCCGACTACGAGCAGTACTTC. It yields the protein CASSYPSVAGGSHGSDYEQYF.

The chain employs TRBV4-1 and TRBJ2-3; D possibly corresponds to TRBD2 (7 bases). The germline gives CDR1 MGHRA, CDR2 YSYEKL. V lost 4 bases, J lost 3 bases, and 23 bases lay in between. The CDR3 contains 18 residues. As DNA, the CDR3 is TGCGCCAGCAGCCCCAGAGGGGGGAGGGCCGGGCAGACAGATACGCAGTATTTT. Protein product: CASSPRGGRAGQTDTQYF.

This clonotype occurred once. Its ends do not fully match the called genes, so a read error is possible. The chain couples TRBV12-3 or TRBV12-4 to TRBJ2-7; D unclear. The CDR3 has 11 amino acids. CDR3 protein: CASSLSYKQYF. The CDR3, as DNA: TGTGCCAGCAGTCTTTCCTACAAGCAGTACTTC.

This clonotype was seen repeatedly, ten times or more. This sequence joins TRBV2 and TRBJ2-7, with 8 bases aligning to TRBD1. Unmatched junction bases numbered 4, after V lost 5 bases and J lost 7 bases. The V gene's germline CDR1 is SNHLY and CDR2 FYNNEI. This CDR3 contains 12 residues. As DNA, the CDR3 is TGTGCCAGCAGTCTGGACAGGGAAGAGCAGTACTTC. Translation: CASSLDREEQYF.

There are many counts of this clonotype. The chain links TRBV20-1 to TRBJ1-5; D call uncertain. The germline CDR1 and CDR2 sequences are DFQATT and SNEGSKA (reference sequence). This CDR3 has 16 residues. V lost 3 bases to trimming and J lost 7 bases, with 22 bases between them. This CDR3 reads CSASVSRQRAGQPQHF. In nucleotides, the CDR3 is TGCAGTGCTAGTGTCTCCCGACAACGGGCGGGACAGCCCCAGCATTTT.

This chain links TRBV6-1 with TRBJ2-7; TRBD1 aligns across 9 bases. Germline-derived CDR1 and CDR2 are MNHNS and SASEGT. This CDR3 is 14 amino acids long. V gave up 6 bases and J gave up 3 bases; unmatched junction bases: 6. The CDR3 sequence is CASRGDRVLYEQYF. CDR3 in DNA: TGTGCCAGCAGGGGGGACAGGGTTCTCTACGAGCAGTACTTC.